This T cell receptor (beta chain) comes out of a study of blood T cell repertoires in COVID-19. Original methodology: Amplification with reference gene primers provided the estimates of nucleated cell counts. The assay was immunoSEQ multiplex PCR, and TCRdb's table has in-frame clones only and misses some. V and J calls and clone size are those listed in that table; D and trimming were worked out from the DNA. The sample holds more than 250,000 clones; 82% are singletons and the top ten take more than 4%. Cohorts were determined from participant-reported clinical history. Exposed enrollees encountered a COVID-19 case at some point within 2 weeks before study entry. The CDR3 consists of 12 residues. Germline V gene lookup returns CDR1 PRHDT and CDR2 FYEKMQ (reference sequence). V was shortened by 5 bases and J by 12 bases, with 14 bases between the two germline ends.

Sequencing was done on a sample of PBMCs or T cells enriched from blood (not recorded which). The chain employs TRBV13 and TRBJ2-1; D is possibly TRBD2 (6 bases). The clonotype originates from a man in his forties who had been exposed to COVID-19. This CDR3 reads CASSRSAGSQFF. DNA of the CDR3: TGTGCCAGCAGCCGCTCGGCGGGGTCGCAGTTCTTC.